Listed below are T cell receptor beta chains from one sample, sequenced in a study of T cells in localized non-small cell lung cancer. Profiled with immunoSEQ multiplex PCR; TCRdb holds only in-frame clones, not every one. This sample has over 20,000 clones; 85% occur once, and the top ten carry more than 15%. Source: PBMCs, taken before any cancer treatment. Every receptor here comes from a woman aged 35 to 70 with stage II squamous cell lung carcinoma. The CDR3 runs from the conserved cysteine through the conserved F or W. The order of the fields is V gene, clone size, D gene, CDR3 protein. A D gene is named only where the DNA matches it firmly. Clone size is not always given. Where it is, it says once, few, many or a class for expanded clones.

v_gene: TRBV6-1; abundance: .; d_gene: TRBD2; CDR3aa: CASKRGLASETQYF
v_gene: TRBV14; abundance: .; d_gene: .; CDR3aa: CASSPYTTGAFF
v_gene: TRBV7-2; abundance: .; d_gene: .; CDR3aa: CASSLSYYDVEQYF
v_gene: TRBV29-1; abundance: few; d_gene: .; CDR3aa: CSVVRGTTEAFF
v_gene: TRBV2; abundance: .; d_gene: .; CDR3aa: CASSVGQSNQPQHF
v_gene: TRBV10-3; abundance: once; d_gene: TRBD1; CDR3aa: CAISNKDRVQETQYF
v_gene: TRBV2; abundance: .; d_gene: TRBD2; CDR3aa: CAMGTSGKDTQYF
v_gene: TRBV6-5; abundance: .; d_gene: TRBD2; CDR3aa: CASSQLGLAGGEQYF
v_gene: TRBV6-1; abundance: once; d_gene: .; CDR3aa: CASSAGLKQGWSGYTF
v_gene: TRBV18; abundance: .; d_gene: .; CDR3aa: CASSPSGQGLSNQPQHF
v_gene: TRBV2; abundance: .; d_gene: TRBD2; CDR3aa: CASSRSGLAAKGEQFF
v_gene: TRBV7-2; abundance: .; d_gene: .; CDR3aa: CASSLALVSGGDNEQFF
v_gene: TRBV11-2; abundance: .; d_gene: TRBD1; CDR3aa: CASSGPRGSDGYTF
v_gene: TRBV7-8; abundance: .; d_gene: .; CDR3aa: CASSLVLTGVGELFF
v_gene: TRBV5-5; abundance: .; d_gene: .; CDR3aa: CASSLFSFGTGANVLTF
v_gene: TRBV5-1; abundance: .; d_gene: TRBD2; CDR3aa: CASSWGGSIFSETQYF
v_gene: TRBV7-9; abundance: .; d_gene: .; CDR3aa: CASKSREPSSFSGNTIYF
v_gene: TRBV7-2; abundance: .; d_gene: .; CDR3aa: CASSLSRLSSYEQYF
v_gene: TRBV6-5; abundance: .; d_gene: .; CDR3aa: CASSEGGPYEQYF
v_gene: TRBV9; abundance: .; d_gene: .; CDR3aa: CASSVDRGYEQYF
v_gene: TRBV5-1; abundance: .; d_gene: .; CDR3aa: CASSLWNSNTEAFF
v_gene: TRBV7-7; abundance: few; d_gene: .; CDR3aa: CASSLGYNNEQFF
v_gene: TRBV5-4; abundance: .; d_gene: .; CDR3aa: CASSTGRNNEQFF
v_gene: TRBV7-9; abundance: once; d_gene: .; CDR3aa: CASSLQSWEQFF
v_gene: TRBV27; abundance: .; d_gene: TRBD2; CDR3aa: CASMLAGGITDTQYF